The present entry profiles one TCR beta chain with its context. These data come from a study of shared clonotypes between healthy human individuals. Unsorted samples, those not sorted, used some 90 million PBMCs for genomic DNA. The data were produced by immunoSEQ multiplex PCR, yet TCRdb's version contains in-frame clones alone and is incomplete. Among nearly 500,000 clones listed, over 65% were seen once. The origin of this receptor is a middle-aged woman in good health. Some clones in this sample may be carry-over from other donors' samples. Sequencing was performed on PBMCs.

CDR3 nucleotides: TGTGCCAGCAGGGGGGCCGGTGGTAATCAGCCCCAGCATTTT. It specifies CASRGAGGNQPQHF. The chain links TRBV6-5 to TRBJ1-5; maybe TRBD1 (6 bases). Germline CDR1 is MNHEY and CDR2 is SVGAGI. Trimming took 6 bases from V and 4 from J, leaving 13 bases between them. The CDR3 is 14 residues long.